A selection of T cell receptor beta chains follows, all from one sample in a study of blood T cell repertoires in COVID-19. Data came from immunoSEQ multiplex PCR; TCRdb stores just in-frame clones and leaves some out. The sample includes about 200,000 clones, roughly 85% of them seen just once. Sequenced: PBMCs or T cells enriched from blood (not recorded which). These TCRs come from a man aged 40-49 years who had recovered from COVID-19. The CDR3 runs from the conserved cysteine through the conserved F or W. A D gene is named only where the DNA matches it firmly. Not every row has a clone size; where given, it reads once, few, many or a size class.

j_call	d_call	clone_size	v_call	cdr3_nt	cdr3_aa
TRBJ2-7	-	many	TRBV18	TGTGCCAGCTCAGCAGGACTGGACTACGAGCAGTACTTC	CASSAGLDYEQYF
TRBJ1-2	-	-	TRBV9	TGTGCCAGCAGCGACCCGCCGGGGTCCTATGGCTACACCTTC	CASSDPPGSYGYTF
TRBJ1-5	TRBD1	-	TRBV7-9	TGTGCCAGCAGCTCGACCGACAGGGGTAGCAATCAGCCCCAGCATTTT	CASSSTDRGSNQPQHF
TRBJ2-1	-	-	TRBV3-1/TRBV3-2	TGTGCCAGCAGCCAAGATTTTGCGGATTACAATGAGCAGTTCTTC	CASSQDFADYNEQFF
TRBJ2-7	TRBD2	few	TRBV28	TGTGCCAGCAGCTCGGGGGGGCGCATCTACGAGCAGTACTTC	CASSSGGRIYEQYF
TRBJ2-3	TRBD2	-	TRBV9	TGTGCCAGCAGCCCGCCCTCCTCGAGACTAGCGGATACGCAGTATTTT	CASSPPSSRLADTQYF
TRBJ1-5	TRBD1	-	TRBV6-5	TGTGCCAGCAGATTGGGACAGGGAAATCAGCCCCAGCATTTT	CASRLGQGNQPQHF
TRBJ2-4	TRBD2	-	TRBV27	TGTGCCAGCAGCGGGGCGGGAGAAGTCCAAAACATTCAGTACTTC	CASSGAGEVQNIQYF
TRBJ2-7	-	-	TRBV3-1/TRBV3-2	TGTGCCAGCAGCCAAGATTGGCAGGGTTACGAGCAGTACTTC	CASSQDWQGYEQYF
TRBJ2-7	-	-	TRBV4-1	TGCGCCAGCAGCCAAGTGAAGGTACGGAGGAGCTCCTACGAGCAGTACTTC	CASSQVKVRRSSYEQYF
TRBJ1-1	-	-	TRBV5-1	TGCGCCAGCAGCTCGGCTGGGGGGGAGAACACTGAAGCTTTCTTT	CASSSAGGENTEAFF
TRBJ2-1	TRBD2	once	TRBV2	TGTGCCAGTCGGGTGGATGTGGGAGGGTCCTACAATGAGCAGTTCTTC	CASRVDVGGSYNEQFF